A selection of T cell receptor beta chains follows, all from one sample in a study of response to subunit inactivated influenza vaccine. Using its own MiXCR run on the RT-PCR reads, TCRdb lists one record per CDR3 protein. The sample yields about 500,000 distinct CDR3 sequences, 15% to 20% seen once. The sample here was CD4+ T cells sorted from PBMCs, taken less than 25 months after vaccination. These receptors were obtained from a man aged 45-69 years who received an inactivated influenza vaccine. Each CDR3 is given with its conserved first and last residue. D genes are given only for firm matches. Clone sizes are given selectively: once, few, many, or a class where the clone is expanded.

V gene: TRBV18
CDR3 length: 14
clone size: .
D gene: .
J gene: TRBJ2-3
CDR3 protein: CASSPFGSLDTQYF
CDR3 DNA: TGTGCCAGCTCACCGTTTGGGTCCCTGGATACGCAGTATTTT

V gene: TRBV28
CDR3 length: 17
clone size: many
D gene: TRBD1
J gene: TRBJ1-1
CDR3 protein: CASSLGTGGMWGTEAFF
CDR3 DNA: TGTGCCAGCAGTTTAGGGACAGGGGGCATGTGGGGCACTGAAGCTTTCTTT

V gene: TRBV6-2/TRBV6-3
CDR3 length: 12
clone size: few
D gene: .
J gene: TRBJ2-7
CDR3 protein: CASSWASYEQYF
CDR3 DNA: TGTGCCAGCAGTTGGGCCTCCTACGAGCAGTACTTC

V gene: TRBV6-5
CDR3 length: 15
clone size: .
D gene: .
J gene: TRBJ2-7
CDR3 protein: CASSYSTGSAYEQYF
CDR3 DNA: TGTGCCAGCAGTTATTCGACAGGATCGGCCTACGAGCAGTACTTC

V gene: TRBV6-2/TRBV6-3
CDR3 length: 15
clone size: few
D gene: .
J gene: TRBJ2-7
CDR3 protein: CASSYLAAGPYEQYF
CDR3 DNA: TGTGCCAGCAGTTACCTTGCGGCCGGTCCCTACGAGCAGTACTTC

V gene: TRBV5-1
CDR3 length: 16
clone size: .
D gene: .
J gene: TRBJ2-1
CDR3 protein: CASSSGLGNPYNEQFF
CDR3 DNA: TGCGCCAGCAGCTCGGGCCTAGGTAACCCCTACAATGAGCAGTTCTTC

V gene: TRBV24-1
CDR3 length: 17
clone size: many
D gene: TRBD2
J gene: TRBJ2-1
CDR3 protein: CATSGIGSGSLYNEQFF
CDR3 DNA: TGTGCCACCAGTGGAATCGGTAGCGGGAGTTTGTACAATGAGCAGTTCTTC

V gene: TRBV2
CDR3 length: 13
clone size: .
D gene: TRBD1
J gene: TRBJ2-2
CDR3 protein: CASGQGRTGELFF
CDR3 DNA: TGTGCCAGCGGACAGGGGAGAACCGGGGAGCTGTTTTTT

V gene: TRBV6-8
CDR3 length: 15
clone size: .
D gene: .
J gene: TRBJ2-5
CDR3 protein: CASSYSFWDQETQYF
CDR3 DNA: TGTGCCAGCAGTTATTCATTTTGGGACCAAGAGACCCAGTACTTC

V gene: TRBV2
CDR3 length: 14
clone size: .
D gene: .
J gene: TRBJ2-5
CDR3 protein: CASSRNRNQETQYF
CDR3 DNA: TGTGCCAGCAGTCGGAACAGAAACCAAGAGACCCAGTACTTC

V gene: TRBV15
CDR3 length: 14
clone size: .
D gene: .
J gene: TRBJ1-1
CDR3 protein: CATSTGTENTEAFF
CDR3 DNA: TGTGCCACCAGTACTGGGACGGAGAACACTGAAGCTTTCTTT

V gene: TRBV7-2
CDR3 length: 14
clone size: .
D gene: TRBD1
J gene: TRBJ2-7
CDR3 protein: CASRLPGQTYEQYF
CDR3 DNA: TGTGCCAGCAGATTACCGGGACAGACCTACGAGCAGTACTTC

V gene: TRBV12-3/TRBV12-4
CDR3 length: 17
clone size: few
D gene: TRBD2
J gene: TRBJ2-1
CDR3 protein: CASSFGLAGISYNEQFF
CDR3 DNA: TGTGCCAGCAGTTTTGGACTAGCGGGGATCTCCTACAATGAGCAGTTCTTC

V gene: TRBV12-3/TRBV12-4
CDR3 length: 14
clone size: few
D gene: TRBD1
J gene: TRBJ1-4
CDR3 protein: CASRATGLNEKLFF
CDR3 DNA: TGTGCCAGCAGAGCGACAGGGCTTAATGAAAAACTGTTTTTT

V gene: TRBV21-1
CDR3 length: 13
clone size: few
D gene: .
J gene: TRBJ1-2
CDR3 protein: CASLTPLPYGYTF
CDR3 DNA: TGTGCCAGCTTGACACCCCTCCCTTATGGCTACACCTTC

V gene: TRBV6-1
CDR3 length: 18
clone size: .
D gene: .
J gene: TRBJ2-2
CDR3 protein: CASSEFFESATNTGELFF
CDR3 DNA: TGTGCCAGCAGTGAATTCTTTGAGTCAGCTACAAACACCGGGGAGCTGTTTTTT

V gene: TRBV7-2
CDR3 length: 13
clone size: .
D gene: .
J gene: TRBJ2-7
CDR3 protein: CASSLAVGYEQYF
CDR3 DNA: TGTGCCAGCAGCTTAGCCGTTGGCTACGAGCAGTACTTC

V gene: TRBV9
CDR3 length: 13
clone size: few
D gene: .
J gene: TRBJ1-1
CDR3 protein: CASSVGDNTEAFF
CDR3 DNA: TGTGCCAGCAGCGTAGGCGATAACACTGAAGCTTTCTTT

V gene: TRBV7-2
CDR3 length: 15
clone size: many
D gene: .
J gene: TRBJ2-7
CDR3 protein: CASSLDSRSTYEQYF
CDR3 DNA: TGTGCCAGCAGCTTAGATTCCCGGAGTACCTACGAGCAGTACTTC

V gene: TRBV5-1
CDR3 length: 13
clone size: .
D gene: .
J gene: TRBJ2-5
CDR3 protein: CASSPLRQETQYF
CDR3 DNA: TGCGCCAGCAGCCCCCTACGGCAAGAGACCCAGTACTTC

V gene: TRBV28
CDR3 length: 14
clone size: .
D gene: TRBD1
J gene: TRBJ1-4
CDR3 protein: CASSSGQGREKLFF
CDR3 DNA: TGTGCCAGCAGTTCGGGACAGGGGAGGGAAAAACTGTTTTTT

V gene: TRBV5-1
CDR3 length: 14
clone size: few
D gene: .
J gene: TRBJ1-5
CDR3 protein: CASSLEAGVQPQHF
CDR3 DNA: TGCGCCAGCAGCTTGGAGGCAGGAGTTCAGCCCCAGCATTTT